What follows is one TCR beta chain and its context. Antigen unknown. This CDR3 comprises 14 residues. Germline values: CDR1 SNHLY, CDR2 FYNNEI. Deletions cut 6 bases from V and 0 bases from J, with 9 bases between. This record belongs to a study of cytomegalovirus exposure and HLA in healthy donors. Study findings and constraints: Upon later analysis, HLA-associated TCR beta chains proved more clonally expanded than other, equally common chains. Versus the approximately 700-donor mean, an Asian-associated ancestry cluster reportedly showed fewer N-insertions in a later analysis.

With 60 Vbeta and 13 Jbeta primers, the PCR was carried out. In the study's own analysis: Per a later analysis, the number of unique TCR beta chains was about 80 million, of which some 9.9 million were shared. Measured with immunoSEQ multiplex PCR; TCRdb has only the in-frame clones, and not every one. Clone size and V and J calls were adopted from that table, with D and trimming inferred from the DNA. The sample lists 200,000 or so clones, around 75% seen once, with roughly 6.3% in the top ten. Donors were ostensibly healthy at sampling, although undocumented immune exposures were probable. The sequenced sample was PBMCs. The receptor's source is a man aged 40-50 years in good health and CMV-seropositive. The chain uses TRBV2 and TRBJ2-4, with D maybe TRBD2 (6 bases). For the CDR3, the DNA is TGTGCCAGCAGGGGACTCCTAGCCAAAAACATTCAGTACTTC. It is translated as CASRGLLAKNIQYF. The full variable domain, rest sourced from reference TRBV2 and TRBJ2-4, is EPEVTQTPSHQVTQMGQEVILRCVPISNHLYFYWYRQILGQKVEFLVSFYNNEISEKSEIFDDQFSVERPDGSNFTLKIRSTKLEDSAMYFCASRGLLAKNIQYFGAGTRLSVL.